These 3 T cell receptor beta chains originate from one sample sequenced in a study of breast tumors, draining lymph nodes, adjacent tissues. TCRdb re-called the multiplex PCR reads with MiXCR, one entry per CDR3 protein. The sample has roughly 14,000 distinct CDR3 sequences, around 50% seen once; the top ten hold 30%. The sample consisted of tumor-adjacent breast tissue. These receptors originate from a female donor with breast cancer. Some clones in this sample may be carry-over from other donors' samples.

This clonotype was found many times. This may arise from a read error, as a much more abundant clone is one base away. This chain links TRBV6-1 with TRBJ1-6; 7 positions agree with TRBD1. This CDR3 comprises 15 residues. Germline-derived CDR1 and CDR2 are MNHNS and SASEGT. V gave up 5 bases and J gave up 14 bases; unmatched junction bases: 15. The CDR3 DNA follows: TGTGCCAGCAGTCACCAGACAGGACCCAGGGGGACCCTCCACTTT. This encodes CASSHQTGPRGTLHF.

Sample share makes this clonotype medium-sized. This chain uses TRBV7-9 with TRBJ1-2; D unresolved. The germline V gene has CDR1 SEHNR and CDR2 FQNEAQ (reference sequence). CDR3 length: 15 amino acids. The germline V and J ends were trimmed by 5 bases and 8 bases, with 21 bases remaining between them. As DNA, the CDR3 is TGTGCCAGCAGCCAGAGTCTATCGGGAAGCGGGGGCTACACCTTC. Its protein product is CASSQSLSGSGGYTF. The full variable domain, in which reference TRBV7-9 and TRBJ1-2 provide the parts outside the CDR3, is DTGVSQNPRHKITKRGQNVTFRCDPISEHNRLYWYRQTLGQGPEFLTYFQNEAQLEKSRLLSDRFSAERPKGSFSTLEIQRTEQGDSAMYLCASSQSLSGSGGYTFGSGTRLTVV.

The rearrangement links TRBV27 to TRBJ2-1; D gene ambiguous. The CDR3 totals 12 residues. Deletions cut 2 bases from V and 8 bases from J, with 7 bases between. The germline CDR1 and CDR2 sequences are MNHEY and SMNVEV (reference sequence). The CDR3 sequence: CASSLNAHEQFF. DNA of the CDR3: TGTGCCAGCAGTTTAAATGCCCATGAGCAGTTCTTC.